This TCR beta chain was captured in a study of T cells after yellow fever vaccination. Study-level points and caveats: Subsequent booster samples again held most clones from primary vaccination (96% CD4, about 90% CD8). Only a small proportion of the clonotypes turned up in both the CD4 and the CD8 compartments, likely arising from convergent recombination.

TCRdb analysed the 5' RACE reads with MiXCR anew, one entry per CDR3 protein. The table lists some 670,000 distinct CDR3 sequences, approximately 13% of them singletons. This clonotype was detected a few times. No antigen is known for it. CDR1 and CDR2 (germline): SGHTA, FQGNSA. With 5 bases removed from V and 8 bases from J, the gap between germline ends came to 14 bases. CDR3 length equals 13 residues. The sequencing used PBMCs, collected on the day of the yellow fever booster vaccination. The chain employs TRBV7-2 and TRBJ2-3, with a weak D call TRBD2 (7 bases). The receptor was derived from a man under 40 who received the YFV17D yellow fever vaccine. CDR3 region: CASSTEGGGTQYF. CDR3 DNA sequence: TGTGCCAGCAGCACCGAGGGAGGGGGTACGCAGTATTTT. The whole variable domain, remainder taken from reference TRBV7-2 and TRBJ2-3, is GAGVSQSPSNKVTEKGKDVELRCDPISGHTALYWYRQSLGQGLEFLIYFQGNSAPDKSGLPSDRFSAERTGGSVSTLTIQRTQQEDSAVYLCASSTEGGGTQYFGPGTRLTVL.